This T cell receptor (beta chain) stems from a study of T cells in tuberculosis. The time point was: new active TB diagnosis, blood taken before or within 7 days of starting treatment. Profiling relied on immunoSEQ multiplex PCR, and the TCRdb table lists in-frame clones only, not all of them. This table has roughly 34,000 clones, roughly 85% appearing once. The CDR3 covers 15 residues. Germline-derived CDR1 and CDR2 are LNHNV and YYDKDF (reference sequence). V was shortened by 0 bases and J by 5 bases, with 8 bases between the two germline ends. This sequence joins TRBV15 and TRBJ2-6, with D possibly TRBD1 on 5 matching bases. The origin of this receptor is an adult with tuberculosis. This specimen consisted of PBMCs, obtained at tuberculosis diagnosis. CDR3 DNA sequence: TGTGCCACCAGCAGAGATCAGGGTTGGGCCAACGTCCTGACTTTC. It is translated as CATSRDQGWANVLTF.